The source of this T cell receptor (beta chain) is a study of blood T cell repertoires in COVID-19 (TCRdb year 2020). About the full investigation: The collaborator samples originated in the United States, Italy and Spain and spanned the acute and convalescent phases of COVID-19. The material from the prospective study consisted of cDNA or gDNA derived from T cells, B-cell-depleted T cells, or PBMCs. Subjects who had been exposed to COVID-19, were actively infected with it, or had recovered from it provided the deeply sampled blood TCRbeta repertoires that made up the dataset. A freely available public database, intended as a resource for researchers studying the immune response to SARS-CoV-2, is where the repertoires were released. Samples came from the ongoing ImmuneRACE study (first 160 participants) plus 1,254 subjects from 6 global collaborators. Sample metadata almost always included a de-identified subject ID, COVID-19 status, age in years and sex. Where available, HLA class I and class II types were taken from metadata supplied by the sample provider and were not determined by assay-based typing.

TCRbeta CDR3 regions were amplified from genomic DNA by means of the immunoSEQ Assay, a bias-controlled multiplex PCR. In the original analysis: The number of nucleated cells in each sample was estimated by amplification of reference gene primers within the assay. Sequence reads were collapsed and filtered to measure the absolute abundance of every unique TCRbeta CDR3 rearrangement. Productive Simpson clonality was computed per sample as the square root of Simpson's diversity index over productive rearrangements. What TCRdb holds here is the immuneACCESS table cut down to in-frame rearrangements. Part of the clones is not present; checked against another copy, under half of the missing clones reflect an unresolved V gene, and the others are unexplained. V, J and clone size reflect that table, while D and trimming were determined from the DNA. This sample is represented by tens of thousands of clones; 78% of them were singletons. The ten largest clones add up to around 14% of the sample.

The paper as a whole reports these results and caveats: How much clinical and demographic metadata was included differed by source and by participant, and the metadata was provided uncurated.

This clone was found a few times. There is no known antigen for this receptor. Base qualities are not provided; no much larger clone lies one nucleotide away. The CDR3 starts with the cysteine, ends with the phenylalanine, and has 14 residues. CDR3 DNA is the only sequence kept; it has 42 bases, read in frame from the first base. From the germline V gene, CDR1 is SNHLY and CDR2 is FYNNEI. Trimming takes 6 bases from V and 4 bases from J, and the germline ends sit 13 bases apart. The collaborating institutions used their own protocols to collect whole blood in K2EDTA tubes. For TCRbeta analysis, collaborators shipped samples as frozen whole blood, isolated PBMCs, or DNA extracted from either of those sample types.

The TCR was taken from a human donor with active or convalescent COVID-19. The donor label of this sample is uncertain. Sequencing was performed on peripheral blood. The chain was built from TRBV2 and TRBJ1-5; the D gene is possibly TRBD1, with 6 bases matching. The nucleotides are TGTGCCAGCAGGCCAGGGGTAAGGAATCAGCCCCAGCATTTT. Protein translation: CASRPGVRNQPQHF.